Included here is one TCR beta chain sequence, with context. The record originates from a study of blood T cell repertoires in COVID-19. Study information: The United States, Italy and Spain were the sources of the acute and convalescent COVID-19 samples. Sample material is recorded as cDNA or gDNA derived from T cells, B-cell-depleted T cells, or PBMCs.

This CDR3 spans 14 amino acids. Germline V lookup: CDR1 MNHEY, CDR2 SVGAGI. V was clipped by 7 bases and J by 6 bases; unmatched bases: 7. Original processing notes: Nucleated cell number was recorded as an estimate derived from reference gene primer amplification. Sequenced by immunoSEQ multiplex PCR; TCRdb stores in-frame clones only, minus some. D and trimming were read from the DNA, whereas the V and J calls and clone size are those reported in that table. The sample yields hundreds of thousands of clones, around 90% seen once. The specimen was peripheral blood. The chain has TRBV6-5 and TRBJ2-2; TRBD2 matches 8 bases. The receptor comes from a woman in her forties or fifties who had recovered from COVID-19. The chain's CDR3 is CASIGTRGAGELFF. The CDR3 bases are TGTGCCAGCATAGGGACTAGAGGGGCCGGGGAGCTGTTTTTT.